These 16 T cell receptor beta chains came from one sample sequenced in a study of cytomegalovirus exposure and HLA in healthy donors. Use of 60 Vbeta and 13 Jbeta primers characterized the PCR. Measured with immunoSEQ multiplex PCR; TCRdb has only the in-frame clones, and not every one. The repertoire includes approximately 110,000 clones, around two thirds of them detected once, and less than 4.5% sits in the top ten. The specimen was PBMCs. The receptor set was obtained from a man aged 25-45 years in good health and CMV-seropositive.

A single count supports this clone. V and J are TRBV5-1 and TRBJ1-4, with TRBD1 as a possible D gene (5 bases). CDR1 and CDR2 from the germline V gene are SGHRS and YFSETQ. Trimming left V 4 bases short and J 1 base short, with 8 bases between. CDR3 length: 14 amino acids. For the CDR3, the DNA is TGCGCCAGCAGCCCTCAGGGAACTAATGAAAAACTGTTTTTT. It is translated as CASSPQGTNEKLFF.

V gene TRBV5-5 combines with J gene TRBJ1-6; unclear D gene. Germline V gene data show CDR1 as SGHKS and CDR2 as YYEKEE (reference sequence). The CDR3 has 15 amino acids. Trimming cost V 1 base and J 0 bases, with 5 bases left between them. CDR3 residues: CASSLLSSYNSPLHF. The CDR3 bases are TGTGCCAGCAGCTTGCTCAGCTCCTATAATTCACCCCTCCACTTT.

The chain carries TRBV5-6 and TRBJ2-3, with TRBD2 identical over 9 bases. CDR3 size: 18 residues. Germline V gives CDR1 SGHDT, CDR2 YYEEEE. The V and J ends lost 0 bases and 0 bases, in that order; junction bases with no gene match: 8. The CDR3 spells CASSLVRGGRPSTDTQYF. The CDR3 DNA reads as TGTGCCAGCAGCTTGGTGCGGGGGGGTCGACCTAGCACAGATACGCAGTATTTT.

The CDR3 DNA reads as TGCGCCAGCAGTTCCGGGACAGGGGGCAGATACTCTGAAGCTTTCTTT. Translating gives CASSSGTGGRYSEAFF. The rearrangement uses TRBV4-1 and TRBJ1-1; TRBD1 matches at 12 bases. Unmatched junction bases numbered 11, after V lost 6 bases and J lost 6 bases. CDR1 is MGHRA and CDR2 is YSYEKL in the germline V gene. The length of the CDR3 is 16 residues.

V gene TRBV11-3 combines with J gene TRBJ2-1, with a possible D match to TRBD1 (5 bases). V lost 7 bases and J lost 5, with 15 bases in between. CDR3 length: 14 residues. Germline-derived CDR1 and CDR2 are SGHNT and YENEEA. CDR3 sequence: CASTGLQGNNEQFF. For the CDR3, the DNA is TGTGCCAGCACTGGGCTTCAGGGTAACAATGAGCAGTTCTTC.

This clone came up a few times. The chain recombines TRBV30 with TRBJ2-2; D may be TRBD2 (6 bases). The CDR3 runs to 15 residues. CDR1 and CDR2 from the germline V gene are GTSNPN and SVGIG (reference sequence). V lost 4 bases, J lost 4 bases, and 16 bases lay in between. CDR3 residues: CAWKSTGGATGELFF. The CDR3 DNA follows: TGTGCCTGGAAGTCCACCGGGGGTGCCACCGGGGAGCTGTTTTTT.

V and J are TRBV5-1 and TRBJ1-5; D may be TRBD1 (6 bases). This CDR3 has 13 residues. Germline V gives CDR1 SGHRS, CDR2 YFSETQ. V was shortened by 4 bases and J by 8 bases, with 13 bases between the two germline ends. The CDR3 loop is CASSKGPGEPQHF. The CDR3 DNA is TGCGCCAGCAGCAAGGGGCCAGGGGAGCCCCAGCATTTT.

The V call is TRBV7-9, the J call TRBJ2-3, with TRBD1 identical over 8 bases. V lost 3 bases, J lost 0 bases, and 5 bases stayed unmatched. Per the germline V gene, CDR1 is SEHNR and CDR2 is FQNEAQ (reference sequence). CDR3 length: 16 residues. The CDR3 DNA follows: TGTGCCAGCAGCTTTGACTGGACAGGGAGCACAGATACGCAGTATTTT. This translates into CASSFDWTGSTDTQYF.

This clone was seen once. The J gene is TRBJ2-7, the V gene TRBV7-8, with D possibly matching TRBD1 (6 bases). Germline loops: CDR1 SGHVS, CDR2 FQNEAQ. The V end was cut by 7 bases, the J end by 0 bases, with 13 bases between. This CDR3 spans 14 amino acids. The CDR3 DNA sequence: TGTGCCAGCACCTTCCGGGACACCTCCTACGAGCAGTACTTC. Protein sequence: CASTFRDTSYEQYF.

The rearrangement uses TRBV4-1 and TRBJ1-4; a weak D match, TRBD1 (5 bases). The CDR3 extends over 14 amino acids. V lost 2 bases to trimming and J lost 3 bases, with 7 bases between them. In germline, CDR1 is MGHRA, CDR2 YSYEKL. CDR3 region: CASSQWGANEKLFF. CDR3 nucleotides: TGCGCCAGCAGCCAATGGGGGGCTAATGAAAAACTGTTTTTT.

This clone has only one observation. V is TRBV2 and J is TRBJ2-5; possibly TRBD1 for D (5 bases). This CDR3 is 14 amino acids long. Germline V gives CDR1 SNHLY, CDR2 FYNNEI. V was pared by 6 bases and J by 2 bases, with 13 bases between. The CDR3 coding sequence is TGTGCCAGCAGCCCCGGACACTTACAAGAGACCCAGTACTTC. Translating it yields CASSPGHLQETQYF.

In its sample, this clone was seen a few times. The chain couples TRBV5-1 to TRBJ1-1; tentatively, D is TRBD1 (6 bases). The V end was cut by 4 bases, the J end by 1 base, with 14 bases between. CDR1 and CDR2 from the germline V gene are SGHRS and YFSETQ. The CDR3 consists of 15 residues. The CDR3 bases are TGCGCCAGCAGCCCGGTTGGCAGGGGGAACACTGAAGCTTTCTTT. It encodes CASSPVGRGNTEAFF.

This clone appeared a few times. The genes are TRBV6-5 and TRBJ2-1; perhaps TRBD1 as D (7 bases). V was pared by 2 bases and J by 7 bases, with 18 bases between. The CDR3 extends over 16 amino acids. CDR1 and CDR2 from the germline V gene are MNHEY and SVGAGI. The DNA for the CDR3 is TGTGCCAGCAGTTACCCCGGGCAGGGGGGTATGAATGAGCAGTTCTTC. Encoded protein: CASSYPGQGGMNEQFF.

This chain joins TRBV7-9 and TRBJ2-3; tentative D call: TRBD2 (6 bases). This CDR3 comprises 17 residues. Trimming stripped 5 bases from V and 2 bases from J, with 20 bases between. Germline lookup yields CDR1 SEHNR and CDR2 FQNEAQ (reference sequence). The CDR3 DNA follows: TGTGCCAGCAGCGATGACAACCCATGGGGGGTCACAGATACGCAGTATTTT. It is translated as CASSDDNPWGVTDTQYF.

The chain carries TRBV9 and TRBJ1-4, with D possibly being TRBD1 (6 bases). V shed 3 bases and J shed 2 bases, with 8 bases lying between them. CDR3 length: 14 amino acids. Germline V CDR1 and CDR2: SGDLS, YYNGEE. The CDR3 loop is CASSEGGTNEKLFF. The CDR3 nucleotides read TGTGCCAGCAGCGAGGGGGGGACTAATGAAAAACTGTTTTTT. Combining the CDR3 with reference TRBV9 and TRBJ1-4 gives the whole variable domain DSGVTQTPKHLITATGQRVTLRCSPRSGDLSVYWYQQSLDQGLQFLIQYYNGEERAKGNILERFSAQQFPDLHSELNLSSLELGDSALYFCASSEGGTNEKLFFGSGTQLSVL.

CDR3 region: CASSHGTGRTQYF. Here the CDR3 DNA reads TGTGCCAGCAGCCATGGGACAGGGAGGACCCAGTACTTC. This chain connects TRBV7-8 to TRBJ2-5, with 9 bases that match TRBD1. The CDR3 spans 13 residues. Looked up from germline, CDR1 is SGHVS and CDR2 is FQNEAQ. The trim removed 5 bases at V and 7 bases at J, leaving 5 bases unmatched.